Presented here are 10 T cell receptor beta chains from one specimen sequenced in a study of neurological immune-mediated disorders. In TCRdb, the 5' RACE reads were re-called with MiXCR into one record per CDR3 protein. The sample lists 55,000 or so distinct CDR3 sequences; 4% to 5.5% were seen once. The material sequenced was PBMCs. The receptors come from a man in his fifties or sixties with multiple sclerosis.

This clonotype was seen many times. V usage is TRBV20-1 and J usage is TRBJ2-7; D is ambiguous. The CDR3 runs to 10 residues. V lost 3 bases and J 6 bases, leaving 6 bases between the germline ends. CDR1 is DFQATT, CDR2 SNEGSKA, per germline (reference sequence). CDR3 residues: CSASEVEQYF. CDR3 DNA sequence: TGCAGTGCTAGTGAGGTCGAGCAGTACTTC.

J is TRBJ1-1 and V is TRBV11-3, with TRBD1 matching 10 bases. This CDR3 is built from 15 residues. Germline V CDR1 and CDR2: SGHNT, YENEEA. V lost 5 bases to trimming and J lost 4 bases; unmatched junction nucleotides: 7. The DNA of the CDR3 is TGTGCCAGCAGCCAACAGGACAGGGGGGCCACTGAAGCTTTCTTT. This codes for CASSQQDRGATEAFF.

This clonotype was seen many times. The rearrangement joins TRBV7-9 to TRBJ2-3, with 7 bases that match TRBD2. Germline assignment: CDR1 SEHNR and CDR2 FQNEAQ (reference sequence). V dropped 5 bases and J dropped 3; count of bases not matched to a gene: 11. There are 16 residues in the CDR3. CDR3 nucleotide sequence: TGTGCCAGCAGCCCCTATCCGAGCGGGGCTACAGATACGCAGTATTTT. Its translation: CASSPYPSGATDTQYF.

This clonotype was detected many times. The V and J genes are TRBV27 and TRBJ2-3; perhaps TRBD2 as D (6 bases). Germline CDR1 MNHEY, CDR2 SMNVEV (reference sequence). CDR3 length equals 14 residues. The V and J ends lost 4 bases and 1 base respectively, with 9 bases between them. The CDR3 here is CASSYSGGTDTQYF. The CDR3 nucleotides read TGTGCCAGCAGTTATAGCGGAGGCACAGATACGCAGTATTTT.

The table lists this clonotype with many counts. The chain couples TRBV4-1 to TRBJ1-5; 7 nucleotides match TRBD1. Germline lookup yields CDR1 MGHRA and CDR2 YSYEKL. The CDR3 runs 18 residues. V shed 4 bases and J 2 bases; nucleotides not matched to a gene: 14. CDR3 DNA: TGCGCCAGCAGCCTCGCAGGGGGACATCAAATCGGCAATCAGCCCCAGCATTTT. This translates into CASSLAGGHQIGNQPQHF.

This clonotype has a count of ten or more. V and J are TRBV15 and TRBJ1-1, with D possibly being TRBD1 (6 bases). This CDR3 has 15 residues. Trimming removed 0 bases at V and 6 bases at J, with 14 bases between. Looked up from germline, CDR1 is LNHNV and CDR2 is YYDKDF (reference sequence). CDR3 residues: CATSRDRRGYSEAFF. In nucleotides, the CDR3 is TGTGCCACCAGCAGAGACCGCAGGGGCTATTCTGAAGCTTTCTTT. The whole variable domain, remainder taken from reference TRBV15 and TRBJ1-1, is DAMVIQNPRYQVTQFGKPVTLSCSQTLNHNVMYWYQQKSSQAPKLLFHYYDKDFNNEADTPDNFQSRRPNTSFCFLDIRSPGLGDTAMYLCATSRDRRGYSEAFFGQGTRLTVV.

The sample holds many counts of this clonotype. This sequence joins TRBV11-3 and TRBJ2-5, with a tentative D call TRBD1 (6 bases). CDR3 length: 14 amino acids. V shed 2 bases and J shed 3 bases, with 10 bases lying between them. Germline V lookup: CDR1 SGHNT, CDR2 YENEEA. CDR3 bases: TGTGCCAGCAGCTTATATGACAGGAAAGAGACCCAGTACTTC. Encoded protein: CASSLYDRKETQYF.

This clonotype was seen a single time. This chain links TRBV4-1 with TRBJ2-7; perhaps TRBD1 as D (6 bases). Germline CDR1 MGHRA, CDR2 YSYEKL. Trimming stripped 6 bases from V and 6 bases from J, with 33 bases between. The CDR3 has 19 residues. The CDR3 loop is CASRPLHRVGLGSIGEQYF. The CDR3 DNA reads TGCGCCAGCAGACCCCTGCACAGGGTGGGGTTGGGGTCTATCGGCGAGCAGTACTTC.

This clonotype appeared many times. This chain uses TRBV5-1 with TRBJ2-1, with TRBD2 identical over 12 bases. V was clipped by 4 bases and J by 7 bases; unmatched bases: 12. The CDR3 runs to 17 residues. In germline, CDR1 is SGHRS, CDR2 YFSETQ. The CDR3 sequence: CASSPREASGRANEQFF. In DNA, the CDR3 is TGCGCCAGCAGCCCCAGGGAGGCTAGCGGGAGGGCAAATGAGCAGTTCTTC.

This clonotype was picked up many times. The chain recombines TRBV5-1 with TRBJ1-1, with D possibly matching TRBD1 (5 bases). V shed 0 bases and J shed 7 bases, with 10 bases lying between them. The CDR3 spans 13 residues. Germline lookup yields CDR1 SGHRS and CDR2 YFSETQ. DNA of the CDR3: TGCGCCAGCAGCTTGGAAGGGGTGCTTGAAGCTTTCTTT. This codes for CASSLEGVLEAFF.